The text below deals with one T cell receptor beta chain. Its antigen is unidentified. The data were taken from a study of cytomegalovirus exposure and HLA in healthy donors. Overall study findings and caveats: DRB1 had the most TCR associations and HLA-C the fewest, a later analysis found, with rates varying by HLA locus.

The CDR3 is 13 residues long. V was clipped by 3 bases and J by 6 bases; unmatched bases: 1. The V gene's germline CDR1 is GTSNPN and CDR2 SVGIG (reference sequence). With 60 Vbeta and 13 Jbeta primers, the PCR was carried out. Profiling relied on immunoSEQ multiplex PCR, and the TCRdb table lists in-frame clones only, not all of them. The profile shows about 140,000 clones, 70% to 85% of them singletons. The sequence came from a man aged 25-45 years in good health and CMV-seropositive. The genes are TRBV30 and TRBJ1-5; TRBD1 agrees at 11 bases. Sequencing was done on a sample of PBMCs. The CDR3 here is CAWSGTGGQPQHF. The DNA of the CDR3 is TGTGCCTGGAGCGGGACAGGGGGTCAGCCCCAGCATTTT.